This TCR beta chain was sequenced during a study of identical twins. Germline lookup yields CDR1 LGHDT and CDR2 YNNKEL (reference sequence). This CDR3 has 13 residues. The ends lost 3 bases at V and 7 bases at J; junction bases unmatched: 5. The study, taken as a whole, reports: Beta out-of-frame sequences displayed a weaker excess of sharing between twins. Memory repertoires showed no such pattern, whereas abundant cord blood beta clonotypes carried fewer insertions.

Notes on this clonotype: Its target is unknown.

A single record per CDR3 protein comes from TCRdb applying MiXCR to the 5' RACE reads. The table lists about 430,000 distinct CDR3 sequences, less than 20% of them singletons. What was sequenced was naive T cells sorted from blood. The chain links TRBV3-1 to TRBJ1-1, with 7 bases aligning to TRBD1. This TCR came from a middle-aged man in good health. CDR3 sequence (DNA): TGTGCCAGCAGCCATAGAGGGGGCTATGAAGCTTTCTTT. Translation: CASSHRGGYEAFF.